A selection of T cell receptor beta chains follows, all from one sample in a study of T-cell memory formation after mild COVID-19. TCRdb reanalysed the 5' RACE reads using MiXCR and keeps one entry per CDR3 protein. The sample carries hundreds of thousands of distinct CDR3 sequences, about a fifth recorded once. Input material: PBMCs or a T cell subset sorted from them (not recorded which). These receptors were obtained from an adult woman who had mild COVID-19 (a few samples of this study predate the infection). Cell type and time point are not known. Each CDR3 is given with its conserved first and last residue. Fields, in order: J gene, clone size, D gene, V gene, CDR3 protein, CDR3 DNA. The D gene is left open where the match is weak. Clone size is shown for a subset of rows, as once, few, many or a class of expanded clone.

TRBJ2-7	-	TRBD2	TRBV2	CASSEASGGNRYEQYF	TGTGCCAGCAGTGAGGCTAGCGGGGGGAACCGCTACGAGCAGTACTTC
TRBJ2-7	-	-	TRBV6-2/TRBV6-3	CASSSLGFEQYF	TGTGCCAGCAGTTCGCTAGGGTTCGAGCAGTACTTC
TRBJ1-4	-	-	TRBV7-9	CASSTGSIPPATNEKLFF	TGTGCCAGCAGCACCGGGTCCATCCCCCCTGCAACTAATGAAAAACTGTTTTTT
TRBJ2-5	few	TRBD2	TRBV4-1	CASSRPGSGDQETQYF	TGCGCCAGCAGCCGCCCAGGTAGCGGGGACCAAGAGACCCAGTACTTC
TRBJ1-2	few	-	TRBV9	CASSMGTQGSYGYTF	TGTGCCAGCAGTATGGGGACTCAAGGTAGCTATGGCTACACCTTC
TRBJ2-1	-	-	TRBV2	CASRTPEGVNEQFF	TGTGCCAGCCGAACCCCCGAGGGGGTCAATGAGCAGTTCTTC
TRBJ2-1	-	TRBD2	TRBV5-1	CASRVSGSSGNEQFF	TGCGCCAGCAGAGTGAGCGGGAGTTCGGGTAATGAGCAGTTCTTC
TRBJ2-1	medium-sized	TRBD2	TRBV20-1	CSAGTSGEFF	TGCAGTGCGGGGACTAGCGGAGAGTTCTTC
TRBJ2-1	few	TRBD1	TRBV7-9	CASSPRGTAIYNEQFF	TGTGCCAGCAGCCCTAGGGGGACAGCTATTTACAATGAGCAGTTCTTC
TRBJ2-1	-	-	TRBV28	CASSLSPGRNEQFF	TGTGCCAGCAGTTTATCCCCAGGGAGGAATGAGCAGTTCTTC
TRBJ2-2	many	TRBD1	TRBV12-3/TRBV12-4	CASSSGTGAGELFF	TGTGCCAGCAGTTCCGGGACAGGGGCCGGGGAGCTGTTTTTT
TRBJ1-4	-	-	TRBV27	CASSPQEGEDEKLFF	TGTGCCAGCAGTCCACAAGAAGGGGAAGATGAAAAACTGTTTTTT
TRBJ2-7	-	TRBD2	TRBV6-2/TRBV6-3	CASSYPTSGTYEQYF	TGTGCCAGCAGTTACCCAACTAGCGGCACCTACGAGCAGTACTTC
TRBJ2-2	-	TRBD1	TRBV29-1	CSALTGANTGELFF	TGCAGCGCTCTGACAGGGGCGAACACCGGGGAGCTGTTTTTT
TRBJ1-1	-	-	TRBV19	CASSIDPGGPGTEAFF	TGTGCCAGTAGTATAGATCCTGGGGGCCCGGGCACTGAAGCTTTCTTT
TRBJ2-7	-	-	TRBV29-1	CSVSSLAPKGEQYF	TGCAGCGTAAGTAGTCTGGCTCCCAAAGGCGAGCAGTACTTC
TRBJ2-7	-	-	TRBV4-3	CASSQDLGFGNEQYF	TGCGCCAGCAGCCAAGATCTGGGGTTCGGGAACGAGCAGTACTTC
TRBJ1-1	few	TRBD1	TRBV10-3	CAISAPGGFTEAFF	TGTGCCATCAGTGCCCCAGGGGGATTCACTGAAGCTTTCTTT
TRBJ1-2	-	-	TRBV5-6	CASSFDSGNYGYTF	TGTGCCAGCAGCTTCGACTCGGGGAACTATGGCTACACCTTC
TRBJ2-2	-	-	TRBV9	CASSVATRDEPNTGELFF	TGTGCCAGCAGCGTAGCCACGCGAGACGAACCGAACACCGGGGAGCTGTTTTTT
TRBJ2-2	many	-	TRBV6-1	CASSEDLGHPDRELFF	TGTGCCAGCAGTGAAGATTTGGGACACCCCGACCGGGAGCTGTTTTTT
TRBJ1-1	few	TRBD1	TRBV29-1	CSVEGWDRGGTEAFF	TGCAGCGTTGAAGGTTGGGACAGGGGGGGCACTGAAGCTTTCTTT
TRBJ1-5	-	-	TRBV6-6	CASSYSRTASNGNQPQHF	TGTGCCAGCAGTTACTCTAGGACAGCCTCTAACGGCAATCAGCCCCAGCATTTT
TRBJ1-5	-	-	TRBV7-2	CASTLGALYQPQHF	TGTGCCAGCACCCTGGGTGCACTCTATCAGCCCCAGCATTTT
TRBJ1-2	-	TRBD1	TRBV7-9	CASRTGDDYGYTF	TGTGCCAGCAGAACAGGGGATGACTATGGCTACACCTTC
TRBJ1-6	-	-	TRBV12-3/TRBV12-4	CASSFRGNDNSPLHF	TGTGCCAGCAGTTTCAGGGGAAACGATAATTCACCCCTCCACTTT
TRBJ2-4	few	-	TRBV21-1	CASSKVRGDRKNIQYF	TGTGCCAGCAGCAAAGTTAGGGGGGACAGAAAAAACATTCAGTACTTC
TRBJ1-1	-	TRBD1	TRBV9	CASSRRTGGTESFF	TGTGCCAGCAGCCGGCGGACAGGGGGAACTGAATCTTTCTTT
TRBJ2-1	large	-	TRBV7-9	CASSLLGAEQFF	TGTGCCAGCAGCCTCCTAGGAGCCGAGCAGTTCTTC
TRBJ2-7	few	-	TRBV15	CATSRETTGYEQYF	TGTGCCACCAGCAGGGAAACGACAGGCTACGAGCAGTACTTC
TRBJ1-4	few	-	TRBV2	CASNLGEKLFF	TGTGCCAGCAATCTGGGCGAAAAACTGTTTTTT
TRBJ1-5	few	-	TRBV25-1	CASSEMTAGDHQPQHF	TGTGCCAGCAGTGAAATGACAGCCGGGGACCATCAGCCCCAGCATTTT
TRBJ2-2	-	TRBD2	TRBV11-2	CASSWGGNGELFF	TGTGCCAGCAGCTGGGGGGGTAACGGGGAGCTGTTTTTT
TRBJ2-1	few	-	TRBV11-2	CASSFPTSYRESYNEQFF	TGTGCCAGCAGCTTTCCCACCTCCTACAGGGAGTCCTACAATGAGCAGTTCTTC
TRBJ2-7	few	-	TRBV29-1	CSVRQAAYEQYF	TGCAGCGTGAGACAGGCCGCCTACGAGCAGTACTTC
TRBJ1-4	-	-	TRBV2	CASSVFREKLFF	TGTGCCAGCAGTGTATTTCGGGAAAAACTGTTTTTT
TRBJ1-2	-	-	TRBV5-1	CASSLEPRYGYTF	TGCGCCAGCAGCTTGGAACCCAGATATGGCTACACCTTC
TRBJ2-1	-	TRBD2	TRBV30	CAWSSSGYNEQFF	TGTGCCTGGAGTTCTAGCGGTTACAATGAGCAGTTCTTC
TRBJ2-6	few	TRBD1	TRBV7-9	CASSLRQGPSSGANVLTF	TGTGCCAGCAGCCTTCGACAGGGTCCCTCCTCTGGGGCCAACGTCCTGACTTTC
TRBJ2-4	few	TRBD1	TRBV7-6	CASSHRGPKNIQYF	TGTGCCAGCAGCCACAGGGGGCCAAAAAACATTCAGTACTTC
TRBJ2-7	-	TRBD1	TRBV6-5	CASSYNPGGSSGEQYF	TGTGCCAGCAGTTACAACCCAGGGGGCTCATCGGGGGAGCAGTACTTC
TRBJ2-6	-	-	TRBV9	CASSADWGVGANVLTF	TGTGCCAGCAGCGCCGACTGGGGGGTTGGGGCCAACGTCCTGACTTTC
TRBJ2-3	few	-	TRBV7-2	CASSLLGLDTQYF	TGTGCCAGCAGCTTACTAGGTTTAGATACGCAGTATTTT
TRBJ1-5	few	-	TRBV3-1	CASSAAANSNQPQHF	TGTGCCAGCAGCGCAGCGGCGAATAGCAATCAGCCCCAGCATTTT
TRBJ1-5	-	-	TRBV7-9	CASSLVGGVHQPQHF	TGTGCCAGCAGCTTAGTCGGTGGGGTGCATCAGCCCCAGCATTTT
TRBJ1-1	-	-	TRBV5-1	CASSLVGDHTEAFF	TGCGCCAGCAGCTTGGTAGGGGACCACACTGAAGCTTTCTTT
TRBJ1-2	-	-	TRBV7-8	CASSLGKGGYGYTF	TGTGCCAGCAGCTTAGGGAAAGGGGGCTATGGCTACACCTTC
TRBJ2-5	-	TRBD2	TRBV27	CASSPMTSGGEETQYF	TGTGCCAGCAGTCCGATGACTAGCGGGGGCGAGGAGACCCAGTACTTC
TRBJ1-2	-	-	TRBV12-3/TRBV12-4	CASSLSEQGSGYTF	TGTGCCAGCAGTTTAAGTGAACAGGGATCTGGCTACACCTTC
TRBJ1-5	-	-	TRBV9	CASRGIASIYSNQPQHF	TGTGCCAGCAGGGGTATAGCCTCCATATATAGCAATCAGCCCCAGCATTTT
TRBJ2-2	few	-	TRBV5-5	CASSLLGAANTGELFF	TGTGCCAGCAGCCTGCTGGGGGCAGCGAACACCGGGGAGCTGTTTTTT
TRBJ1-1	few	-	TRBV6-2/TRBV6-3	CASSSPGRAAAFF	TGTGCCAGCAGCTCCCCCGGCCGGGCGGCAGCTTTCTTT
TRBJ2-4	few	-	TRBV12-3/TRBV12-4	CASSFGANIQYF	TGTGCCAGCAGTTTCGGGGCAAACATTCAGTACTTC
TRBJ2-5	-	TRBD1	TRBV7-9	CASSGRQGQETQYF	TGTGCCAGCAGCGGACGACAGGGGCAAGAGACCCAGTACTTC
TRBJ2-1	-	-	TRBV11-3	CASRHLLGNEQFF	TGTGCCAGCAGACATCTTTTGGGGAATGAGCAGTTCTTC
TRBJ2-2	-	TRBD2	TRBV2	CASTTSGFFGDTGELFF	TGTGCCAGTACGACTAGCGGGTTCTTTGGCGACACCGGGGAGCTGTTTTTT
TRBJ2-5	-	TRBD1	TRBV19	CASSRTGDQETQYF	TGTGCCAGTAGTAGAACAGGGGATCAAGAGACCCAGTACTTC
TRBJ2-7	-	-	TRBV5-4	CASSVNGYEQYF	TGTGCCAGCAGCGTGAACGGCTACGAGCAGTACTTC
TRBJ1-5	-	-	TRBV6-2/TRBV6-3	CASSYDLGAGNQPQHF	TGTGCCAGCAGTTATGACCTGGGGGCCGGGAATCAGCCCCAGCATTTT
TRBJ1-5	-	TRBD1	TRBV5-6	CASSLRGTGLNQPQHF	TGTGCCAGCAGCTTGCGGGGGACAGGCCTCAATCAGCCCCAGCATTTT